This T cell receptor (beta chain) was sequenced for a study of graft-versus-host responses after intestinal transplantation (dated by TCRdb to about 2021). At the level of the whole study: The transplants that recipients got were multivisceral, liver-intestinal, or isolated intestinal. Alloreactive clones were identified by sequencing pre-transplant mixed lymphocyte reaction products and comparing them with unstimulated pre-transplant donor and recipient T cells. Of the roughly 26 intestinal transplant recipients enrolled in the cohort, one of whom was a retransplant, a few patients without pretransplant specimens were excluded. Donor T cell macrochimerism was defined as a peak of at least 4% donor T cells among recipient peripheral blood mononuclear cells. After intestinal transplantation, graft-versus-host and host-versus-graft alloreactive T cell clones were followed in the graft, circulation and bone marrow using bulk TCR-beta CDR3 sequencing. Every recipient was given anti-thymocyte globulin induction, followed by about three years of maintenance tacrolimus and steroids. Instead of going to the commercial service, samples from a few later patients were sequenced in-house on an Illumina MiSeq and processed with MiXCR. The investigation overall reported the following: The conclusions were limited by the relatively low number and heterogeneity of the intestinal transplant patients. In the allografts of patients with donor T cell macrochimerism, GvH to HvG T cell clonal ratios were high. GvH clones were detected in recipient bone marrow, and some of these GvH clones were observed earlier in ileal mucosa or blood, consistent with an intestinal mucosal origin. Early after transplant, peak levels of circulating GvH clones were associated with declines in HvG clones.

Trimmed from V: 5 bases; trimmed from J: 5 bases; junction bases lacking a gene match: 6. The CDR3 runs 14 amino acids, cysteine and phenylalanine included. The DNA shown is the 42-base CDR3, in frame from base 1. CDR1 and CDR2 were assigned from the germline V gene as MNHEY and SVGAGI. A word on this clone: What antigen it recognizes has not been identified. The input lacks base qualities; no much larger clone sits a single base away.

The library was generated by the immunoSEQ multiplex PCR assay. In most patients, genomic DNA was isolated using the Qiagen DNeasy Blood and Tissue Kit and sent frozen to Adaptive Biotechnologies for TCR sequencing. For most patients, high-throughput TCR-beta CDR3 sequencing of genomic DNA was performed by Adaptive Biotechnologies. The original methods were these. TCR sequencing data for around 19 patients were retrieved from Adaptive's ImmunoSEQ software; three other patients were processed with MiXCR and VDJtools. To correct CD4 versus CD8 sorting errors, any sequence found in both subsets at a frequency ratio below 5:1 was removed. CDR3 nucleotide sequences shared between donor and recipient were removed because the origin of such sequences could not be assigned. Alloreactive clones required at least 2-fold expansion over unstimulated cells and minimum CFSE-low frequency of 0.002% (template counts) or 0.001% (read counts). Mappable clones were those detected in sequenced pre-transplant spleen, lymph node, or MLR CFSE-low populations of the donor or recipient. Cumulative frequency of alloreactive clones was calculated as a percentage of all sequences weighted by copy number. The source is immuneACCESS, and TCRdb retained only in-frame sequences with V and J called. Part of the clones is not carried over; for the studies checked, unresolved V genes explain less than half of this, and the remainder is unexplained. The V and J calls and clone size were taken over from that table, and D and trimming were inferred from the DNA. This sample has 80,000 to 100,000 clones in its table, and around 90% of those were observed once. Nearly 0.11% of the sample goes to the ten largest clones.

In the paper's terms, the time point label means: cells obtained before transplantation from donor or recipient. CD3+CD4+ and CD3+CD8+ populations were FACS-sorted from unstimulated pre-transplant donor and recipient cells taken from spleen or lymph nodes. The chain joins TRBV6-5 to TRBJ1-5; the central 7 bases match TRBD1. The material was unstimulated CD4+ T cells sorted from spleen or lymph node cells, obtained before intestinal transplant. The TCR sequence derives from a human donor who received an intestinal transplant. The sequenced DNA is TGTGCCAGCAGTCCACAGGGGCCCGATCAGCCCCAGCATTTT. It encodes CASSPQGPDQPQHF.